The clone carrying this TCR beta chain was picked up many times. The CDR3 contains 14 residues. V lost 5 bases and J lost 4; bases outside the gene matches: 8. The germline CDR1 and CDR2 sequences are SEHNR and FQNEAQ (reference sequence). TCRdb re-analysed the 5' RACE reads in MiXCR, keeping a single row per CDR3 protein. The sample includes 110,000 to 150,000 distinct CDR3 sequences, roughly 8% of them seen just once. The data stem from a study of CD8 T cells in ankylosing spondylitis. The chain joins TRBV7-9 to TRBJ2-7, with 7 bases matching TRBD1. The sequence was obtained from a male donor with ankylosing spondylitis. What was sequenced was synovial fluid, either unsorted or a sorted T cell fraction (not recorded which). In DNA form, the CDR3 reads TGTGCCAGCAGCCAATTACAGGGGATATACGAGCAGTACTTC. Amino acid sequence: CASSQLQGIYEQYF.